This TCR beta chain was observed in a study of vaccination and CD4 T cells after COVID-19. J lost 6 bases, V lost 0 bases, and 8 bases had no gene match. Germline CDR1 DFQATT, CDR2 SNEGSKA (reference sequence). This CDR3 region has 15 residues. Study-wide findings and caveats: Of the reactive clones in convalescent patients, a median around 86% showed up only post-vaccination.

The sample's treatment: roughly 10-day PBMC culture with coronavirus spike peptide pools or control peptides (ViraFEST assay). Expansion of antigen-specific T cells with peptide pools by ViraFEST preceded sequencing of TCRs. To note about this clonotype: What it recognizes is unknown.

Sequencing of DNA taken from cultured CD4+ T cells relied on the Oncomine TCR Beta short-read assay. One entry per CDR3 protein results from TCRdb running MiXCR on the PCR reads. This table has approximately 15,000 distinct CDR3 sequences, about 50% appearing once. The genes are TRBV20-1 and TRBJ2-3, with TRBD2 identical over 8 bases. Sequences were obtained from CD4+ T cells from blood, cultured in vitro. This receptor was identified in a human donor who had recovered from COVID-19. CDR3 sequence (DNA): TGCAGTGCTAGAGACCCTCGGGAGGGGGTGGATACGCAGTATTTT. This gives the protein CSARDPREGVDTQYF.